The 14 T cell receptor beta chains listed next were all sequenced from one sample in a study of blood T cell repertoires in COVID-19. Assay used: immunoSEQ multiplex PCR; TCRdb lists only in-frame clones, some missing. The sample yields approximately 58,000 clones, around nine tenths seen once. Specimen: peripheral blood. Receptor source: an elderly woman with active COVID-19.

The rearrangement joins TRBV12-3 or TRBV12-4 to TRBJ2-1; no reliable D call. There are 12 residues in the CDR3. The V gene lost 5 bases and the J gene lost 8 bases, with 10 bases spanning the gap. CDR3 nucleotides: TGTGCCAGCAGTCCACTCATCCATGAGCAGTTCTTC. It yields the protein CASSPLIHEQFF.

This chain uses TRBV2 with TRBJ1-2, with D possibly being TRBD1 (6 bases). CDR1 and CDR2 from the germline V gene are SNHLY and FYNNEI. Trimming took off 7 bases at V and 3 bases at J, with 12 bases between the two ends. The CDR3 runs 13 residues. The chain's CDR3 is CASTYRVYYGYTF. In nucleotides, the CDR3 is TGTGCCAGCACCTACAGGGTCTACTATGGCTACACCTTC.

The rearrangement links TRBV9 to TRBJ2-2; 8 bases agree with TRBD1. The V gene's germline CDR1 is SGDLS and CDR2 YYNGEE. J gave up 7 bases and V 4 bases, and 12 bases lay outside the gene matches. The CDR3 has 16 amino acids. CDR3 DNA sequence: TGTGCCAGCAGCCCTCCATGGGACAGGTTTAACGGGGAGCTGTTTTTT. Translating it yields CASSPPWDRFNGELFF.

This clone was recorded once. This chain joins TRBV5-1 and TRBJ2-3; D uncertain. Trimming cost V 5 bases and J 1 base, with 8 bases left between them. CDR3 size: 13 residues. The germline CDR1 and CDR2 sequences are SGHRS and YFSETQ. CDR3 in amino acids: CASRYQGTDTQYF. The CDR3 DNA reads TGCGCCAGCAGATATCAGGGCACAGATACGCAGTATTTT.

The V gene is TRBV28, the J gene TRBJ2-7, with 10 bases that match TRBD1. Germline CDR1 and CDR2: MDHEN and SYDVKM. V was pared by 4 bases and J by 5 bases, with 5 bases of the junction left unmatched. This CDR3 has 14 residues. The DNA of the CDR3 is TGTGCCAGCAGTTGGGGACAGGGGAGGAACGAGCAGTACTTC. Its translation is CASSWGQGRNEQYF.

V gene TRBV28 combines with J gene TRBJ2-4, with D perhaps matching TRBD1 (6 bases). V dropped 7 bases and J dropped 9 bases, with 16 bases sitting between them. Germline V lookup: CDR1 MDHEN, CDR2 SYDVKM. CDR3 length: 13 amino acids. CDR3: CASKQGPRGIQYF. The CDR3 DNA reads as TGTGCCAGCAAACAGGGACCCAGGGGCATTCAGTACTTC.

About this clone itself: Germline and junction disagree at one end, which may indicate a read error. The rearrangement joins TRBV29-1 to TRBJ1-1, with D uncertain. The CDR3 runs 13 residues. Germline CDR1 reads SQVTM; CDR2 reads ANQGSEA. CDR3 sequence (DNA): TGCAGCGTAGAAGGATCTCCGGACACTGAAGCTTTCTTT. Translating it yields CSVEGSPDTEAFF.

The chain joins TRBV10-3 to TRBJ2-3; 9 bases agree with TRBD2. Germline-derived CDR1 and CDR2 are ENHRY and SYGVKD. CDR3 length equals 15 residues. V trimming: 3 bases; J trimming: 4 bases; junction bases outside the gene matches: 5. Here the CDR3 DNA reads TGTGCCATCAGTGATAGCGGGAGTGGCGCAGATACGCAGTATTTT. This translates into CAISDSGSGADTQYF.

A remark on this clone: Other nucleotide sequences from this sample produce the same CDR3. The chain uses TRBV3-1 (or the pseudogene TRBV3-2) and TRBJ1-2; D not certain. The CDR3 is made up of 12 amino acids. V was trimmed by 1 base and J by 8 bases, leaving 8 bases between them. Germline-derived CDR1 and CDR2 are LGHDT and YNNKEL (reference sequence). CDR3 coding DNA: TGTGCCAGCAGCCAAGCGGGAGGGGGCTACACCTTC. Translating it yields CASSQAGGGYTF.

This sequence joins TRBV11-1 and TRBJ1-2, with D maybe TRBD1 (6 bases). Per the germline V gene, CDR1 is SGHAT and CDR2 is FQDESV (reference sequence). The CDR3 sequence is 13 residues long. With 4 bases removed from V and 7 bases from J, the gap between germline ends came to 13 bases. The CDR3 DNA sequence: TGTGCCAGCAGCTCGGACAGCGTGGTTGGCTACACCTTC. It translates to CASSSDSVVGYTF.

The chain links TRBV6-2 or TRBV6-3 to TRBJ1-1; no clear D. Germline V CDR1 and CDR2: MNHEY, SVGEGT. V lost 3 bases to trimming and J lost 0 bases, with 14 bases between them. There are 16 residues in the CDR3. The CDR3 here is CASSYIEGQLNTEAFF. The CDR3 DNA is TGTGCCAGCAGTTATATAGAGGGCCAATTGAACACTGAAGCTTTCTTT.

J is TRBJ2-7 and V is TRBV4-1; 9 bases match TRBD1. Germline CDR1 MGHRA, CDR2 YSYEKL. V gave up 3 bases and J gave up 3 bases; unmatched junction bases: 9. The length of the CDR3 is 16 residues. The CDR3 nucleotides are TGCGCCAGCAGCCAGTCAGCGTTGGACAGGGGCTACGAGCAGTACTTC. Translating it yields CASSQSALDRGYEQYF.

The genes are TRBV6-5 and TRBJ1-5; TRBD1 agrees at 8 bases. CDR1 is MNHEY and CDR2 is SVGAGI in the germline V gene. J lost 6 bases, V lost 6 bases, and 4 bases had no gene match. CDR3 size: 13 residues. CDR3 DNA: TGTGCCAGCAGCAACAGGGGGGGTCAGCCCCAGCATTTT. Its protein product is CASSNRGGQPQHF.

The chain carries TRBV6-5 and TRBJ1-6, with 8 bases matching TRBD1. V lost 6 bases and J lost 8; bases outside the gene matches: 9. CDR1 is MNHEY, CDR2 SVGAGI, per germline. This CDR3 contains 15 residues. CDR3 protein: CASRKDRVGDSPLHF. CDR3 nucleotides: TGTGCCAGCAGAAAGGACAGGGTGGGGGATTCACCCCTCCACTTT.